These 20 T cell receptor beta chains originate from one sample sequenced in a study of blood T cell repertoires in COVID-19 (dated by TCRdb to 2020 to 2021). Library preparation used the immunoSEQ multiplex PCR assay. In its TCRdb copy, this immuneACCESS table keeps in-frame sequences only and misses some clones. Where compared with another copy, unresolved V genes explain less than half of these, and the others have no known cause. The sample table contains some 200,000 clones; only one count was recorded for around nine tenths of them. Clones ranked in the top ten supply 3.7% of the sample. Sequencing used peripheral blood. Every receptor here comes from a man younger than 30 with active or convalescent COVID-19.

The chain recombines TRBV28 with TRBJ1-2, with unresolved D. Trimming stripped 2 bases from V and 1 base from J, with 5 bases between. Germline CDR1 and CDR2: MDHEN and SYDVKM. The CDR3 has 13 residues. CDR3 nucleotides: TGTGCCAGCAGTTTACAGATTAACTATGGCTACACCTTC. Translating gives CASSLQINYGYTF.

This clone was detected only a few times. This chain uses TRBV2 with TRBJ1-2; TRBD1 agrees at 10 bases. The CDR3 length is 15 residues. V shed 10 bases, J shed 0 bases, and the junction held 8 bases outside the gene matches. CDR1 and CDR2 from the germline V gene are SNHLY and FYNNEI. In DNA, the CDR3 is TGTGCCATACCGGGACAGGGGACTACTAACTATGGCTACACCTTC. Translated: CAIPGQGTTNYGYTF.

The rearrangement joins TRBV7-2 to TRBJ2-7; tentative D call: TRBD2 (5 bases). The germline CDR1 and CDR2 sequences are SGHTA and FQGNSA. The CDR3 loop spans 16 amino acids. The germline V and J ends were trimmed by 2 bases and 0 bases, with 14 bases remaining between them. The CDR3 protein is CASSLPSGKSSYEQYF. CDR3 in DNA: TGTGCCAGCAGCTTACCGAGCGGCAAAAGCTCCTACGAGCAGTACTTC. Full variable domain (remainder filled in from reference TRBV7-2 and TRBJ2-7): GAGVSQSPSNKVTEKGKDVELRCDPISGHTALYWYRQSLGQGLEFLIYFQGNSAPDKSGLPSDRFSAERTGGSVSTLTIQRTQQEDSAVYLCASSLPSGKSSYEQYFGPGTRLTVT.

CDR3 protein: CASSYNERKHRVQNYGYTF. CDR3 coding DNA: TGTGCCAGCAGTTACAACGAACGGAAACACAGGGTTCAGAACTATGGCTACACCTTC. This chain connects TRBV6-2 or TRBV6-3 to TRBJ1-2, with TRBD1 as a possible D gene (6 bases). This CDR3 has 19 amino acids. Germline CDR1 MNHEY, CDR2 SVGEGT. The V end was cut by 2 bases, the J end by 2 bases, with 24 bases between.

The V and J genes are TRBV29-1 and TRBJ2-5; 12 bases match TRBD2. The CDR3 covers 13 residues. Trimming cost V 7 bases and J 9 bases; bases outside gene matches: 9. Germline-derived CDR1 and CDR2 are SQVTM and ANQGSEA. The CDR3 nucleotides read TGCAGCGGCGGGACTAGCGGGCTGGGGGCCCAGTACTTC. Residues: CSGGTSGLGAQYF.

V and J are TRBV28 and TRBJ1-1, with a weak D call TRBD1 (5 bases). In germline, CDR1 is MDHEN, CDR2 SYDVKM. Trimming cost V 2 bases and J 7 bases, with 20 bases left between them. The CDR3 length is 16 residues. CDR3 protein: CASSLDLRGGKSEAFF. DNA for the CDR3: TGTGCCAGCAGTTTAGACTTACGGGGGGGAAAAAGTGAAGCTTTCTTT. Supplemented by reference TRBV28 and TRBJ1-1, the full variable domain reads DVKVTQSSRYLVKRTGEKVFLECVQDMDHENMFWYRQDPGLGLRLIYFSYDVKMKEKGDIPEGYSVSREKKERFSLILESASTNQTSMYLCASSLDLRGGKSEAFFGQGTRLTVV.

This rearrangement joins TRBV2 to TRBJ1-5; 7 nucleotides match TRBD1. The V gene's germline CDR1 is SNHLY and CDR2 FYNNEI. The trim removed 4 bases at V and 5 bases at J, leaving 8 bases unmatched. The CDR3 is 15 amino acids. The CDR3 coding sequence is TGTGCCAGCAGTGGGGAGACAGGGAAGGATCAGCCCCAGCATTTT. Its protein is CASSGETGKDQPQHF.

The V and J genes are TRBV11-2 and TRBJ2-5; perhaps TRBD2 as D (5 bases). The CDR3 length is 16 residues. Trimming cost V 5 bases and J 2 bases, with 18 bases left between them. CDR1 and CDR2 from the germline V gene are SGHAT and FQNNGV. CDR3 amino acids: CASSPGSGGGQETQYF. Here the CDR3 DNA reads TGTGCCAGCAGCCCGGGGTCAGGCGGCGGGCAAGAGACCCAGTACTTC.

This clone was counted only a few times. The genes are TRBV10-3 and TRBJ2-2; maybe TRBD1 (6 bases). V lost 8 bases, J lost 1 base, and 14 bases lay in between. Germline CDR1 ENHRY, CDR2 SYGVKD. CDR3 size: 15 residues. The CDR3 bases are TGTGCCATCGGGGATCCGGGACAGAACACCGGGGAGCTGTTTTTT. Translated: CAIGDPGQNTGELFF.

This chain joins TRBV24-1 and TRBJ1-2, with D perhaps TRBD1 (6 bases). Germline CDR1 and CDR2: KGHDR and SFDVKD. The CDR3 spans 14 residues. With 0 bases removed from V and 6 bases from J, the gap between germline ends came to 10 bases. CDR3 nucleotides: TGTGCCACCAGTGATTTGCCAGGGGTCGATGGCTACACCTTC. This translates into CATSDLPGVDGYTF.

The rearrangement uses TRBV18 and TRBJ1-2, with TRBD1 as a possible D gene (5 bases). V gave up 6 bases and J gave up 7 bases, with 15 bases separating them. The CDR3 loop spans 13 amino acids. Per germline, CDR1 KGHSH and CDR2 LQKENI. DNA for the CDR3: TGTGCCAGCTCCTCGATGGGGCAGGCTGGCTACACCTTC. Its protein is CASSSMGQAGYTF.

This chain connects TRBV7-2 to TRBJ1-1; the D is unclear. The CDR3 runs 15 residues. V lost 2 bases to trimming and J lost 0 bases, with 10 bases between them. Germline V CDR1 and CDR2: SGHTA, FQGNSA. CDR3 loop: CASSLTGSMNTEAFF. The CDR3 bases are TGTGCCAGCAGCTTAACGGGGAGTATGAACACTGAAGCTTTCTTT.

This clone was observed a few times. The chain links TRBV5-6 to TRBJ1-5, with TRBD1 as a possible D gene (5 bases). Trimming took off 1 base at V and 4 bases at J, with 12 bases between the two ends. The CDR3 consists of 15 residues. Germline assignment: CDR1 SGHDT and CDR2 YYEEEE. CDR3 sequence (DNA): TGTGCCAGCAGCTTGCGTGGACAATATAATCAGCCCCAGCATTTT. This gives the protein CASSLRGQYNQPQHF.

This clone was observed a handful of times. The chain is built from TRBV15 and TRBJ2-7, with D possibly TRBD1 on 5 matching bases. Trimming took 1 base from V and 0 from J, leaving 7 bases between them. Germline-derived CDR1 and CDR2 are LNHNV and YYDKDF (reference sequence). This CDR3 spans 14 amino acids. CDR3 bases: TGTGCCACCAGCAGAGTCGACAGCTCCTACGAGCAGTACGTC. Translating gives CATSRVDSSYEQYV.

The chain uses TRBV28 and TRBJ2-7, with 9 positions matching TRBD1. Germline V CDR1 and CDR2: MDHEN, SYDVKM. V dropped 8 bases and J dropped 3; count of bases not matched to a gene: 8. The CDR3 consists of 14 residues. CDR3 sequence reads: CASGDRDRVYEQYF. CDR3 coding DNA: TGTGCCAGCGGGGACCGGGACAGGGTCTACGAGCAGTACTTC. The entire variable domain, with the rest obtained from reference TRBV28 and TRBJ2-7, is as follows: DVKVTQSSRYLVKRTGEKVFLECVQDMDHENMFWYRQDPGLGLRLIYFSYDVKMKEKGDIPEGYSVSREKKERFSLILESASTNQTSMYLCASGDRDRVYEQYFGPGTRLTVT.

CDR3 region: CASSVSLGPETQYF. CDR3 nucleotide sequence: TGTGCCAGCAGCGTAAGTTTGGGGCCGGAGACCCAGTACTTC. The chain links TRBV9 to TRBJ2-5, with D perhaps TRBD1 (5 bases). This CDR3 comprises 14 residues. V lost 1 base and J 5 bases, leaving 12 bases between the germline ends. Germline V gene data show CDR1 as SGDLS and CDR2 as YYNGEE.

The V and J genes are TRBV24-1 and TRBJ2-1; 8 nucleotides line up with TRBD2. In germline, CDR1 is KGHDR, CDR2 SFDVKD. V shed 5 bases and J 3 bases; nucleotides not matched to a gene: 5. The length of the CDR3 is 15 residues. Here the CDR3 DNA reads TGTGCCACCAGTGTCCTAGCGGGCAACTACAATGAGCAGTTCTTC. Its protein is CATSVLAGNYNEQFF.

This clone was seen only once. The chain joins TRBV28 to TRBJ2-5, with 8 positions matching TRBD1. Germline CDR1 reads MDHEN; CDR2 reads SYDVKM. The CDR3 sequence is 13 residues long. V dropped 6 bases and J dropped 4; count of bases not matched to a gene: 4. CDR3 protein: CASRGQGRETQYF. The CDR3 DNA reads TGTGCCAGCAGAGGACAGGGTCGAGAGACCCAGTACTTC.

CDR3 loop: CASRYITSGTGDTQYF. The CDR3 DNA is TGTGCCAGCAGGTACATTACTAGCGGTACGGGTGATACGCAGTATTTT. The chain uses TRBV6-5 and TRBJ2-3; 8 positions agree with TRBD2. V dropped 6 bases and J dropped 6; count of bases not matched to a gene: 14. This CDR3 region has 16 residues. CDR1 and CDR2 (germline): MNHEY, SVGAGI.

The CDR3 protein is CASSPAGGAFYSNQPQHF. The DNA of the CDR3 is TGCGCCAGCAGCCCGGCCGGCGGCGCTTTTTATAGCAATCAGCCCCAGCATTTT. The chain uses TRBV4-1 and TRBJ1-5; unclear D gene. The CDR3 covers 18 residues. Germline V CDR1 and CDR2: MGHRA, YSYEKL. Between the trimmed V and J ends, which lost 4 bases and 0 bases, there was a span of 19 bases.